The rows below give T cell receptor beta chains drawn from one sample of a study of monozygotic twins with inflammatory bowel disease. TCRdb reanalyzed the 5' RACE reads, giving one entry per CDR3 protein sequence and no DNA. The sample table includes more than 350,000 distinct CDR3 sequences. Sequencing was carried out using blood. The receptors were gathered from a human donor with ulcerative colitis or Crohn's disease, or a healthy co-twin of an affected twin (not recorded which). Each CDR3 is given with its conserved first and last residue. Fields, in order: J gene, CDR3 length, V gene, CDR3 protein.

TRBJ2-7,14,TRBV29-1,CSVGPGQGSYEQYF
TRBJ2-3,15,TRBV28,CATVPSGSWADTQYF
TRBJ2-1,15,TRBV7-6,CASSLARGLYNEQFF
TRBJ1-5,12,TRBV19,CASRDRTQPQHF
TRBJ1-1,15,TRBV18,CASSPRRVEPSEAFF
TRBJ2-1,13,TRBV7-9,CASSEGHYNEQFF
TRBJ2-2,16,TRBV5-6,CASSSQQGRGTGELFF
TRBJ1-1,12,TRBV12-3/TRBV12-4,CASTDRGSEAFF
TRBJ2-1,14,TRBV12-3/TRBV12-4,CASSSAGSFNEQFF
TRBJ2-7,14,TRBV18,CASSGSSRPYEQYF
TRBJ2-3,16,TRBV20-1,CSARDRGYGSTDTQYF
TRBJ1-1,14,TRBV7-2,CASSRQFSNTEAFF
TRBJ2-1,14,TRBV9,CASSRGLSFNEQFF
TRBJ2-3,17,TRBV4-1,CASSQPRGLAPTDTQYF
TRBJ2-1,14,TRBV7-9,CASSLAEPDNEQFF
TRBJ2-5,13,TRBV18,CASSSDIQETQYF
TRBJ1-4,15,TRBV15,CATSRGQGEGEKLFF
TRBJ2-7,13,TRBV20-1,CSARGGGASLEYF
TRBJ2-7,14,TRBV6-1,CASSRRANAHEQYF
TRBJ2-4,18,TRBV7-8,CASSLVFGQGTVRAIQYF
TRBJ2-3,22,TRBV11-2,CASSLEGRGASLMLRGTDTQYF
TRBJ1-1,13,TRBV6-2/TRBV6-3,CASSKVASTEAFF
TRBJ1-1,11,TRBV11-2,CARPRHTEAFF
TRBJ1-1,15,TRBV6-1,CASSDPGQGKTEAFF
TRBJ2-2,20,TRBV12-3/TRBV12-4,CASSSRDGQGLSGNTGELFF
TRBJ2-4,13,TRBV5-1,CASGPDRTNIQYF
TRBJ1-5,15,TRBV19,CASRTTGVSNQPQHF
TRBJ2-7,15,TRBV5-1,CASSLDGGGSYEQYF
TRBJ2-3,15,TRBV2,CASSFRQDFTDTQYF
TRBJ2-7,15,TRBV3-1,CASSHRDRKRYEQYF
TRBJ1-2,14,TRBV12-3/TRBV12-4,CASSGGTTNYGYTF
TRBJ1-2,15,TRBV3-1,CASSQLHRDPYGYTF
TRBJ2-1,16,TRBV12-3/TRBV12-4,CASSFQAGGPAGEQFF
TRBJ2-1,13,TRBV30,CAWKGPNYNEQFF
TRBJ2-1,15,TRBV5-1,CASSPTGKTYNEQFF
TRBJ1-1,13,TRBV30,CAWMIQRNTEAFF
TRBJ1-2,13,TRBV5-5,CASSTDRNYGYTF
TRBJ2-3,19,TRBV18,CASSPPRAKEVSSTDTQYF
TRBJ2-5,14,TRBV5-6,CASSWEGGPATQYF
TRBJ2-2,12,TRBV12-3/TRBV12-4,CASSIDGGELFF